The 8 T cell receptor beta chains reported below all come from one sample, sequenced in a study of T cells in Graves' hyperthyroidism and ophthalmopathy. What was amplified from RNA transcripts were TCR beta CDR3 regions. A set of HTBI primers served as the primers for a first-round RT-PCR of the TCR CDR3. A single record per CDR3 protein comes from TCRdb applying MiXCR to the multiplex PCR reads. Counted here are over 700,000 distinct CDR3 sequences, 35% occurring once; the ten biggest clones make up roughly 31%. What was sequenced was blood. These receptors all stem from a woman between 35 and 50 years old with Graves' hyperthyroidism.

This clonotype was seen ten or more times. J is TRBJ1-5 and V is TRBV19; no clear D. This CDR3 spans 13 amino acids. Looked up from germline, CDR1 is LNHDA and CDR2 is SQIVND (reference sequence). Trimming left V 4 bases short and J 4 bases short, with 8 bases between. CDR3 coding DNA: TGTGCCAGTAGTAAGGCGGGGAATCAGCCCCAGCATTTT. As protein: CASSKAGNQPQHF.

V and J are TRBV19 and TRBJ2-7; 11 bases agree with TRBD1. The ends lost 5 bases at V and 7 bases at J; junction bases unmatched: 10. CDR1 and CDR2 (germline): LNHDA, SQIVND (reference sequence). The CDR3 runs 15 residues. The chain's CDR3 is CASSRPDRGLEEQYF. The CDR3 nucleotides read TGTGCCAGTAGTCGGCCGGACAGGGGGCTGGAGGAGCAGTACTTC.

This clonotype was detected ten times or more. This chain uses TRBV7-6 with TRBJ1-6, with 7 bases aligning to TRBD1. Germline V gene data show CDR1 as SGHVS and CDR2 as FNYEAQ. V was clipped by 5 bases and J by 7 bases; unmatched bases: 11. This CDR3 contains 16 residues. The CDR3 coding sequence is TGTGCCAGCAGCGCCTCGACAGGGTTAGACAATTCACCCCTCCACTTT. As protein: CASSASTGLDNSPLHF.

This clonotype was recorded many times. The chain couples TRBV2 to TRBJ2-7; 7 nucleotides agree with TRBD1. The length of the CDR3 is 15 residues. With 6 bases clipped from V and 2 bases from J, the junction kept 10 bases outside the gene matches. CDR1 is SNHLY, CDR2 FYNNEI, per germline. The CDR3 is CASSLNRGRAYEQYF. The CDR3 DNA follows: TGTGCCAGCAGCCTCAACAGGGGTAGAGCCTACGAGCAGTACTTC.

In this sample, this clonotype turned up a few times. The rearrangement joins TRBV3-1 to TRBJ1-2, with D hard to call. V shed 4 bases and J shed 2 bases, with 14 bases lying between them. Germline V gene lookup returns CDR1 LGHDT and CDR2 YNNKEL (reference sequence). The CDR3 is 15 residues long. The CDR3 reads CASSRVGGTNYGYTF. The CDR3 DNA is TGTGCCAGCAGCCGCGTGGGAGGAACAAACTATGGCTACACCTTC.

The chain carries TRBV12-3 or TRBV12-4 and TRBJ2-2; D is possibly TRBD2 (6 bases). The ends were cut back, 7 bases at V and 5 bases at J, with 8 bases in the middle. This CDR3 spans 12 amino acids. DNA for the CDR3: TGTGCCAGCAATCGGGGGACCGGGGAGCTGTTTTTT. Encoded protein: CASNRGTGELFF.

At least ten counts were recorded for this clonotype. The chain joins TRBV10-2 to TRBJ2-7, with no clear D. V was shortened by 0 bases and J by 0 bases, with 6 bases between the two germline ends. The CDR3 extends over 14 amino acids. Germline V lookup: CDR1 WSHSY, CDR2 SAAADI. CDR3 coding DNA: TGCGCCAGCAGTGAGTCGGCTAGCTCCTACGAGCAGTACTTC. Translating gives CASSESASSYEQYF.

CDR3 residues: CASSHPDRANYGYTF. CDR3 DNA: TGTGCCAGCAGCCACCCGGACAGGGCTAACTATGGCTACACCTTC. The chain links TRBV4-2 to TRBJ1-2, with TRBD1 matching over 8 bases. V dropped 3 bases and J dropped 0; count of bases not matched to a gene: 3. The CDR3 is 15 amino acids. CDR1 is LGHNA, CDR2 YNFKEQ, per germline.